The sequence of this T cell receptor (beta chain) was determined in a study of cytomegalovirus exposure and HLA in healthy donors. Study-level results: In vitro data verified three CMV-associated chains as specific for CMV antigens.

In the PCR, 60 Vbeta and 13 Jbeta primers were used. Using immunoSEQ multiplex PCR, the repertoire was profiled, and TCRdb retains in-frame clones only, with some absent. The sample table includes 150,000 or so clones. The V gene's germline CDR1 is MNHNY and CDR2 SVGAGI (reference sequence). V lost 0 bases, J lost 2 bases, and 1 base stayed unmatched. This CDR3 spans 15 amino acids. Notes on this clone: Its matching antigen is unknown.

This chain joins TRBV6-6 and TRBJ2-5; 9 bases agree with TRBD2. The specimen was PBMCs. This sequence originates from a woman between 40 and 55 years old in good health and CMV-seropositive. CDR3 protein: CASSYSTSGQETQYF. CDR3 DNA sequence: TGTGCCAGCAGTTACTCGACTAGCGGACAAGAGACCCAGTACTTC.